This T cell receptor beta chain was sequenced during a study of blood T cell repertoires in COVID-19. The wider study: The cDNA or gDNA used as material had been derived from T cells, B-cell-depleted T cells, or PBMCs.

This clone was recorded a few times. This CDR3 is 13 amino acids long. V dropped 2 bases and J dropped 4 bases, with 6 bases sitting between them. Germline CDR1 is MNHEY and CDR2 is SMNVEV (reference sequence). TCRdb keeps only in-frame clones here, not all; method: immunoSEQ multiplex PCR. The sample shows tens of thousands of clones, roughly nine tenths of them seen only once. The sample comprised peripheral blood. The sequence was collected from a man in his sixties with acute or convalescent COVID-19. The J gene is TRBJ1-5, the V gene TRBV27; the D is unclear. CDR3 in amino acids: CASSLIPNQPQHF. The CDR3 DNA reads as TGTGCCAGCAGTTTAATTCCGAATCAGCCCCAGCATTTT.